This TCR beta chain was obtained from a study of blood T cell repertoires in COVID-19. About the study: The United States, Italy and Spain provided the acute and convalescent COVID-19 samples. T cells, B-cell-depleted T cells, or PBMCs supplied cDNA or gDNA.

The J segment lost 4 bases and the V segment lost 0 bases, leaving 5 bases of the junction unmatched. This CDR3 is built from 15 residues. CDR1 is SGHVS and CDR2 is FQNEAQ in the germline V gene. Assay used: immunoSEQ multiplex PCR; TCRdb lists only in-frame clones, some missing. The sample yields about 270,000 clones, about nine tenths seen once. The chain carries TRBV7-8 and TRBJ1-2; 7 positions agree with TRBD1. The TCR sequence derives from a woman between 40 and 50 years old with acute COVID-19. Sequencing input: PBMCs or T cells enriched from blood (not recorded which). This chain's CDR3 is CASSLARGPSYGYTF. The CDR3 DNA reads TGTGCCAGCAGCTTAGCGAGGGGGCCGAGCTATGGCTACACCTTC.